What follows are 24 T cell receptor beta chains derived from one specimen sequenced in a study of T cell responses to AZD1222 COVID-19 vaccine (dated by TCRdb to the early 2020s). The library was prepared using the immunoSEQ multiplex PCR assay. TCRdb holds this immuneACCESS table with in-frame rearrangements only. Some clones are missing; in checked studies, unresolved V genes explain under half, and the rest has no known cause. The sample includes about 28,000 clones, with around 78% observed a single time. The top ten clonotypes cover roughly 6.2% of the sample. This specimen's time point label, per the study, means: baseline before first vaccination. The material sequenced was peripheral blood, taken on day 0 of AZD1222 vaccination. The receptors here all came from an adult in good health.

J is TRBJ1-4 and V is TRBV19; no clear D. Germline lookup yields CDR1 LNHDA and CDR2 SQIVND (reference sequence). Trimming shortened V by 3 bases and J by 9 bases, and 8 bases separated the two germline ends. The CDR3 has 12 residues. In DNA, the CDR3 is TGTGCCAGTAGTATGGTCCGCCAAAAACTGTTTTTT. It encodes CASSMVRQKLFF.

On this clone: The germline gene is not matched at one end of the junction; a read error may be the cause. The V and J genes are TRBV5-6 and TRBJ1-2; D ambiguous. Germline CDR1 and CDR2: SGHDT and YYEEEE. The CDR3 covers 11 residues. The CDR3 DNA is TGTGCCAGCAGCTTGGGATACAGTCTAATATTC. This sequence encodes CASSLGYSLIF.

The V call is TRBV29-1, the J call TRBJ2-4; D unresolved. V gave up 4 bases and J gave up 0 bases, with 13 bases separating them. CDR1 is SQVTM, CDR2 ANQGSEA, per germline. This CDR3 has 15 amino acids. CDR3 protein: CSVVFGNLAKNIQYF. The CDR3 DNA follows: TGCAGCGTTGTTTTCGGCAATCTAGCCAAAAACATTCAGTACTTC.

This sequence joins TRBV11-3 and TRBJ1-1; D gene uncertain. The germline V and J ends were trimmed by 1 base and 10 bases, with 13 bases remaining between them. There are 13 residues in the CDR3. Per germline, CDR1 SGHNT and CDR2 YENEEA. This CDR3 is CASSLVSRAVAFF. CDR3 DNA: TGTGCCAGCAGCTTAGTCTCGAGGGCGGTAGCTTTCTTT.

The CDR3 DNA is TGTGCCAGCAGCTCTACACCAGACCGGAACACTGAAGCTTTCTTT. This sequence encodes CASSSTPDRNTEAFF. This chain links TRBV6-5 with TRBJ1-1; D not resolved. The CDR3 extends over 15 amino acids. Trimming removed 6 bases from V and 1 base from J, with 15 bases in between. Germline V CDR1 and CDR2: MNHEY, SVGAGI.

This clone was counted only a few times. The chain uses TRBV5-1 and TRBJ2-3; 11 bases are shared with TRBD2. Germline CDR1 reads SGHRS; CDR2 reads YFSETQ. The CDR3 has 15 residues. V lost 8 bases and J lost 3; bases outside the gene matches: 8. The CDR3 reads CASTVLAGATDTQYF. The CDR3 bases are TGCGCCAGTACGGTACTAGCGGGAGCGACAGATACGCAGTATTTT.

The chain has TRBV7-3 and TRBJ2-3; 8 nucleotides line up with TRBD2. This CDR3 has 19 amino acids. After removal of 0 bases from V and 6 bases from J, the junction contained 17 bases not matched to a gene. Germline V lookup: CDR1 SGHTA, CDR2 FQGTGA. The DNA for the CDR3 is TGTGCCAGCAGCTTAACGCCCCGGGAGGGCCTTTGGTTTAGGGATACGCAGTATTTT. This gives the protein CASSLTPREGLWFRDTQYF. Full variable domain (rest looked up from reference TRBV7-3 and TRBJ2-3): GAGVSQTPSNKVTEKGKYVELRCDPISGHTALYWYRQSLGQGPEFLIYFQGTGAADDSGLPNDRFFAVRPEGSVSTLKIQRTERGDSAVYLCASSLTPREGLWFRDTQYFGPGTRLTVL.

This chain joins TRBV7-6 and TRBJ1-3; D uncertain. Trimming took 2 bases from V and 0 from J, leaving 11 bases between them. The CDR3 is 16 amino acids. Germline V gene sequence: CDR1 SGHVS, CDR2 FNYEAQ. The CDR3 DNA reads as TGTGCCAGCAGCTTATATCCGGCTAACTCTGGAAACACCATATATTTT. Translating gives CASSLYPANSGNTIYF.

The sample holds a few counts of this clone. This same CDR3 is encoded by further DNA sequences in the sample. The rearrangement links TRBV27 to TRBJ1-2; D may be TRBD1 (5 bases). The CDR3 has 15 residues. Germline CDR1 reads MNHEY; CDR2 reads SMNVEV (reference sequence). Trimming left V 6 bases short and J 4 bases short, with 18 bases between. The CDR3 bases are TGTGCCAGCAGCCAGAGGGAGACGGGACCCTATGGCTACACCTTC. This codes for CASSQRETGPYGYTF.

V usage is TRBV28 and J usage is TRBJ2-3, with 12 bases aligning to TRBD2. CDR3 size: 16 residues. Trimming at V came to 2 bases and at J to 3 bases, leaving 3 bases not matched to a gene. From germline, CDR1 is MDHEN and CDR2 SYDVKM. Here the CDR3 reads CASSLATSGSTDTQYF. For the CDR3, the DNA is TGTGCCAGCAGTTTAGCGACTAGCGGGAGTACAGATACGCAGTATTTT.

The chain uses TRBV10-1 and TRBJ2-2; D is unresolved. Germline V lookup: CDR1 WNHNN, CDR2 SYGVQD (reference sequence). Between the trimmed V and J ends, which lost 2 bases and 8 bases, there was a span of 12 bases. This CDR3 comprises 14 residues. The CDR3 protein is CASSERATRGELFF. CDR3 in DNA: TGCGCCAGCAGTGAGAGGGCCACCCGTGGGGAGCTGTTTTTT.

The rearrangement uses TRBV4-1 and TRBJ1-2; 7 positions match TRBD1. This CDR3 has 14 residues. Trimming cost V 0 bases and J 7 bases; bases outside gene matches: 5. Germline assignment: CDR1 MGHRA and CDR2 YSYEKL. CDR3 amino acids: CASSQDGPGGGYTF. CDR3 DNA: TGCGCCAGCAGCCAAGATGGGCCAGGGGGTGGCTACACCTTC.

The rearrangement links TRBV5-4 to TRBJ2-7; 7 bases are a match to TRBD1. The CDR3 totals 13 residues. Germline V lookup: CDR1 SGHNT, CDR2 YYREEE (reference sequence). The V gene end was trimmed by 6 bases and the J gene end by 5 bases; junction bases not matched to a gene: 8. The CDR3: CASTRQGSDEQYV. The CDR3 DNA sequence: TGTGCCAGCACCCGACAGGGATCAGACGAGCAGTACGTC.

The chain joins TRBV18 to TRBJ2-1; D is unresolved. The V gene lost 1 base and the J gene lost 5 bases, with 9 bases spanning the gap. This CDR3 comprises 14 residues. Per the germline V gene, CDR1 is KGHSH and CDR2 is LQKENI. This chain's CDR3 is CASSPQFQNNEQFF. CDR3 DNA: TGTGCCAGCTCACCACAATTCCAGAACAATGAGCAGTTCTTC.

V gene TRBV6-5 combines with J gene TRBJ1-2; a weak D match, TRBD1 (6 bases). The germline CDR1 and CDR2 sequences are MNHEY and SVGAGI. The CDR3 is 14 residues long. Trimming left V 4 bases short and J 5 bases short, with 14 bases between. CDR3 nucleotides: TGTGCCAGCAGTTTTGGAACAGGGTCGTATGGCTACACCTTC. It translates to CASSFGTGSYGYTF.

The chain joins TRBV11-2 to TRBJ2-5; the match to TRBD2 covers 10 bases. V lost 4 bases, J lost 8 bases, and 7 bases stayed unmatched. The CDR3 contains 14 residues. Per germline, CDR1 SGHAT and CDR2 FQNNGV. CDR3 loop: CASSSLAGVYTQYF. The DNA of the CDR3 is TGTGCCAGCAGCTCGCTAGCGGGAGTTTATACCCAGTACTTC.

CDR3 sequence: CASSFRAAGNTIYF. DNA of the CDR3: TGTGCCAGCAGCTTCAGGGCTGCTGGAAACACCATATATTTT. The rearrangement joins TRBV7-9 to TRBJ1-3, with D possibly being TRBD1 (5 bases). Germline V gene data show CDR1 as SEHNR and CDR2 as FQNEAQ (reference sequence). The CDR3 contains 14 residues. Trimming pared 3 bases from V and 2 bases from J, leaving 8 bases between.

V and J are TRBV19 and TRBJ2-3; TRBD2 agrees at 8 bases. Trimming cost V 8 bases and J 2 bases; bases outside gene matches: 3. CDR3 length equals 13 residues. Looked up from germline, CDR1 is LNHDA and CDR2 is SQIVND (reference sequence). CDR3 nucleotides: TGTGCCAGTCTTAGCGGGGCCACAGATACGCAGTATTTT. It encodes CASLSGATDTQYF. The full variable domain, in which reference TRBV19 and TRBJ2-3 provide the parts outside the CDR3, is DGGITQSPKYLFRKEGQNVTLSCEQNLNHDAMYWYRQDPGQGLRLIYYSQIVNDFQKGDIAEGYSVSREKKESFPLTVTSAQKNPTAFYLCASLSGATDTQYFGPGTRLTVL.

V usage is TRBV7-2 and J usage is TRBJ2-1; 11 bases are shared with TRBD2. V was clipped by 6 bases and J by 6 bases; unmatched bases: 7. Per the germline V gene, CDR1 is SGHTA and CDR2 is FQGNSA. The CDR3 has 15 amino acids. The CDR3 loop is CASRRALAGANEQFF. The CDR3 bases are TGTGCCAGCAGACGCGCACTAGCGGGAGCCAATGAGCAGTTCTTC. Full variable domain (remainder filled in from reference TRBV7-2 and TRBJ2-1): GAGVSQSPSNKVTEKGKDVELRCDPISGHTALYWYRQSLGQGLEFLIYFQGNSAPDKSGLPSDRFSAERTGGSVSTLTIQRTQQEDSAVYLCASRRALAGANEQFFGPGTRLTVL.

This chain joins TRBV14 and TRBJ2-7; D is unresolved. The ends were cut back, 1 base at V and 0 bases at J, with 7 bases in the middle. The CDR3 spans 14 residues. Germline V gene data show CDR1 as SGHDN and CDR2 as FVKESK. The CDR3 region is CASSQGVYSYEQYF. In nucleotides, the CDR3 is TGTGCCAGCAGCCAAGGAGTGTACTCCTACGAGCAGTACTTC.

The rearrangement uses TRBV12-3 or TRBV12-4 and TRBJ2-1, with D possibly matching TRBD2 (7 bases). CDR3 length: 11 amino acids. Trimming cost V 8 bases and J 8 bases, with 10 bases left between them. CDR3 coding DNA: TGTGCCAGCGGGAGGGGGGATGAGCAGTTCTTC. Its protein is CASGRGDEQFF.

This clone appeared a single time. The V and J genes are TRBV7-8 and TRBJ1-3; D possibly corresponds to TRBD1 (6 bases). Germline CDR1 reads SGHVS; CDR2 reads FQNEAQ. This CDR3 is 16 amino acids long. V lost 1 base to trimming and J lost 0 bases, with 10 bases between them. This chain's CDR3 is CASSLVAGVSGNTIYF. The CDR3 DNA is TGTGCCAGCAGCTTAGTGGCAGGGGTCTCTGGAAACACCATATATTTT.

The CDR3 is CASRREQGSAPQHF. As DNA, the CDR3 is TGTGCCAGCAGGAGAGAACAGGGATCTGCGCCCCAGCATTTT. This sequence joins TRBV6-5 and TRBJ1-5; TRBD1 might be the D (6 bases). Trimming took off 6 bases at V and 9 bases at J, with 18 bases between the two ends. The CDR3 consists of 14 residues. Germline V CDR1 and CDR2: MNHEY, SVGAGI.

This chain links TRBV6-5 with TRBJ1-6; tentative D call: TRBD1 (5 bases). Germline assignment: CDR1 MNHEY and CDR2 SVGAGI. The germline V and J ends were trimmed by 6 bases and 9 bases, with 18 bases remaining between them. The CDR3 spans 15 residues. The CDR3 loop reads CASSREAFDLSPLHF. CDR3 coding DNA: TGTGCCAGCAGCAGGGAGGCTTTCGATCTTTCACCCCTCCACTTT.